Below, 12 T cell receptor beta chains from the same sample are listed, as sequenced in a study of blood T cells in healthy people across ages. It was with a sample-barcoded 5' primer and a J-beta primer mix that a second PCR of about 6 to 12 cycles was run. MiXCR, run by TCRdb on the 5' RACE reads, gives a single entry per CDR3 protein. The sample has roughly 1.4 million distinct CDR3 sequences; 45% to 70% are singletons. The sample taken for sequencing was blood. The receptor set was obtained from a man aged 18 to 30 in good health.

J is TRBJ2-7 and V is TRBV18; D is unclear. This CDR3 comprises 14 residues. Germline loops: CDR1 KGHSH, CDR2 LQKENI. Trimming shortened V by 3 bases and J by 1 base, and 10 bases separated the two germline ends. The CDR3, as DNA: TGTGCCAGCTCACCCGAGATGAGGTCCTACGAGCAGTACTTC. Amino acid sequence: CASSPEMRSYEQYF.

The rearrangement links TRBV7-9 to TRBJ2-3, with D possibly called TRBD1 or TRBD2 (5 bases each). Trimming took off 5 bases at V and 4 bases at J, with 13 bases between the two ends. Per the germline V gene, CDR1 is SEHNR and CDR2 is FQNEAQ (reference sequence). CDR3 length: 14 residues. CDR3 bases: TGTGCCAGCAGCGCCCGTCCGGGACCAGATACGCAGTATTTT. It codes for CASSARPGPDTQYF.

The chain links TRBV27 to TRBJ2-7, with 9 nucleotides matching TRBD1. Germline-derived CDR1 and CDR2 are MNHEY and SMNVEV (reference sequence). V gave up 7 bases and J gave up 5 bases; unmatched junction bases: 12. The CDR3 has 15 amino acids. The CDR3: CASNVKQGAFDEQYF. CDR3 in DNA: TGTGCCAGCAACGTTAAACAGGGGGCGTTCGACGAGCAGTACTTC.

The chain has TRBV9 and TRBJ2-1, with TRBD2 matching over 11 bases. The CDR3 sequence is 16 residues long. Germline values: CDR1 SGDLS, CDR2 YYNGEE. V lost 2 bases to trimming and J lost 7 bases; unmatched junction nucleotides: 8. Written as DNA, the CDR3 is TGTGCCAGCAGCGTGGATAGCGGGAGGGGGGGGAATGAGCAGTTCTTC. It codes for CASSVDSGRGGNEQFF.

The gene calls are TRBV6-2 or TRBV6-3 and TRBJ2-1; possible D gene TRBD1, 5 bases. CDR1 and CDR2 from the germline V gene are MNHEY and SVGEGT. The CDR3 is 14 residues long. Trimming stripped 5 bases from V and 0 bases from J, with 8 bases between. CDR3 in amino acids: CASSVQVSYNEQFF. Here the CDR3 DNA reads TGTGCCAGCAGTGTACAGGTCTCCTACAATGAGCAGTTCTTC.

CDR3 loop: CSARGQLRWGVVYEQYF. CDR3 coding DNA: TGCAGTGCTAGGGGACAGCTAAGGTGGGGTGTTGTCTACGAGCAGTACTTC. V usage is TRBV20-1 and J usage is TRBJ2-7; 7 bases map to TRBD1. This CDR3 contains 17 residues. V shed 3 bases, J shed 3 bases, and the junction held 17 bases outside the gene matches. Germline CDR1 is DFQATT and CDR2 is SNEGSKA (reference sequence).

This clonotype appeared a single time. The chain employs TRBV28 and TRBJ2-3; TRBD1 agrees at 8 bases. J was trimmed by 8 bases and V by 7 bases; bases with no gene match: 20. CDR3 length: 17 amino acids. The germline CDR1 and CDR2 sequences are MDHEN and SYDVKM. CDR3 amino acids: CASITHGQGPEGSTQYF. The CDR3, as DNA: TGTGCCAGCATCACCCACGGACAGGGACCAGAAGGGAGTACGCAGTATTTT.

The chain links TRBV20-1 to TRBJ2-5; D gene uncertain. CDR3 length: 14 amino acids. Trimming stripped 2 bases from V and 7 bases from J, with 17 bases between. The germline V gene encodes CDR1 DFQATT and CDR2 SNEGSKA (reference sequence). The CDR3 DNA sequence: TGCAGTGCTAGAACTGGACCTTCGAAACGGACCCAGTACTTC. Translating it yields CSARTGPSKRTQYF.

V is TRBV5-1 and J is TRBJ2-7; 8 nucleotides match TRBD2. The CDR3 runs 16 residues. Germline V gives CDR1 SGHRS, CDR2 YFSETQ. Trimming took 1 base from V and 0 from J; bases not matched to a gene: 6. This CDR3 reads CASSLIIAGISYEQYF. The CDR3 nucleotides are TGCGCCAGCAGCTTGATAATAGCGGGGATCTCCTACGAGCAGTACTTC.

The rearrangement uses TRBV20-1 and TRBJ2-5; TRBD2 matches at 7 bases. Looked up from germline, CDR1 is DFQATT and CDR2 is SNEGSKA (reference sequence). Germline trimming cut 8 bases from V and 5 bases from J; bases unmatched to any gene: 5. There are 11 residues in the CDR3. CDR3 DNA: TGCAGTCGGGGGGTTAGGGAGACCCAGTACTTC. Its translation: CSRGVRETQYF.

The chain recombines TRBV7-9 with TRBJ2-3, with unresolved D. The CDR3 spans 14 residues. Per germline, CDR1 SEHNR and CDR2 FQNEAQ (reference sequence). V lost 11 bases and J 3 bases, leaving 18 bases between the germline ends. CDR3 bases: TGTGCCGGCAAATCATCTGGAAAGACAGATACGCAGTATTTT. Protein sequence: CAGKSSGKTDTQYF.

This clonotype was observed many times. This chain joins TRBV29-1 and TRBJ2-1; possible D gene TRBD1, 5 bases. Germline assignment: CDR1 SQVTM and CDR2 ANQGSEA. V dropped 3 bases and J dropped 5 bases, with 11 bases sitting between them. This CDR3 is built from 13 residues. The CDR3 sequence is CSVEFAGNNEQFF. CDR3 DNA: TGCAGCGTTGAGTTTGCAGGGAACAATGAGCAGTTCTTC.